The clone carrying this T cell receptor (beta chain) was seen only once. Together with a sample-barcoded 5' primer, a J-beta primer mix was included in a second PCR lasting roughly 6 to 12 cycles. MiXCR, run by TCRdb on the 5' RACE reads, gives a single entry per CDR3 protein. The sample consists of roughly 1.5 million distinct CDR3 sequences, 40% to 45% of them appearing once. The germline gives CDR1 DFQATT, CDR2 SNEGSKA (reference sequence). V shed 1 base and J 2 bases; nucleotides not matched to a gene: 2. The CDR3 spans 14 residues. The sample is drawn from a study of blood T cells in healthy people across ages. At the level of the study: T cells yielded about one barcoded beta molecule per two cells through template switching.

The sequence was collected from a woman aged 18-35 years in good health. The genes are TRBV20-1 and TRBJ2-1; TRBD2 matches at 7 bases. The specimen sequenced was blood. The CDR3 spells CSARVGGTYNEQFF. CDR3 DNA sequence: TGCAGTGCTAGAGTCGGGGGGACCTACAATGAGCAGTTCTTC.